The entry below gives a single T cell receptor beta chain sequence along with its context. This sample is drawn from a study of shared clonotypes between healthy human individuals. Sorted-subset replicate PCR reactions contained 150 to 200 ng DNA, corresponding to approximately 30,000 T cell genomes. Original handling: From ImmunoSEQ came sequences covering only the junction and carrying no quality scores, so filtering differed. Assay used: immunoSEQ multiplex PCR; TCRdb lists only in-frame clones, some missing. The V and J calls and the clone size are those of that table, but D and trimming were determined from the DNA. The repertoire holds approximately 1,000,000 clones, with 70% to 80% as singletons. The sample taken for sequencing was memory CD4+ T cells from PBMCs. Subset specified: CD45RA-negative fraction. The TCR originated in a man younger than 35 in good health. Some clones in this sample may be carry-over from other donors' samples.

The CDR3 region is CASSLRRLNNEQFF. For the CDR3, the DNA is TGTGCCAGCAGCTTACGGCGGTTAAACAATGAGCAGTTCTTC. The chain uses TRBV5-8 and TRBJ2-1; D is unresolved. CDR3 length: 14 residues. Germline lookup yields CDR1 SGHTS and CDR2 YDEGEE. The V and J ends lost 2 bases and 5 bases respectively, with 11 bases between them.